The sequence of this TCR beta chain was determined in a study of identical twins (dated by TCRdb to the mid-2010s). About the investigation overall: To test whether fetal clonotypes persist, this study deep-sequenced TCR alpha and beta repertoires from monozygotic twins, from unrelated adults of various ages, and from cord blood. To rule out contamination, replicate twin experiments were performed at different times with different library preparation protocols.

Receptors were amplified or captured by 5' RACE. Sequencing was carried out with an Illumina HiSeq 2000. A universal primer binding site was introduced by template switching, and a unique molecular identifier was present in the final cDNA, enabling accurate counting of TCR cDNA molecules. Specific primers in the conserved constant-segment region were used to synthesize first-strand cDNA for TCR alpha and beta chains. To control for contamination, every cDNA library carried two barcodes: a SMART-Mk sample barcode plus Illumina barcodes. TruSeq adapter sequences, together with Illumina sample barcodes, were added in two successive PCR steps. TCR alpha and beta cDNA libraries were sequenced on the Illumina HiSeq platform with custom primers. In the source study's methods: Raw reads were processed with MiGEC to extract unique molecular identifiers, and MiXCR was used to determine CDR3 positions. Recombination models were inferred per individual with the repgenHMM and IGoR tools using an EM algorithm. Shared clonotypes were analyzed with the tcR package in R, and sharing was normalized by the product of cloneset sizes. Out-of-frame nonproductive sequences were analyzed to study raw recombination free of thymic and clonal selection effects. TCRdb ran its own pipeline on the public reads, namely fastp trimming at Q25 and MiXCR clone calling, and kept in-frame beta chains. Records with the same CDR3 protein are collapsed into one entry carrying the most frequent genes and DNA. TCRdb's processing, not the authors' own work, is the source of the V and J calls. The sample yields roughly 700,000 distinct CDR3 sequences; less than 10% were counted once. The ten largest clonotypes hold 0.75% to 1% of the sample.

Study-level results and caveats: Because the same donors could not be followed over many years, conclusions were based on cross-sectional statistical analysis. Abundant cord blood beta clonotypes had fewer insertions, young adult naive repertoires showed a similar but weaker trend, and memory repertoires showed no such trend. Invariant T cells such as MAIT and iNKT could partly confound zero-insertion analyses, although diverse VJ usage argued against such confounding for most clonotypes. In beta out-of-frame sequences, excess twin sharing was weaker, because having fewer shared sequences lowered the signal-to-noise ratio. Out-of-frame TCR alpha sequences shared between twins showed an excess of low generation-probability sequences compared with coincidental sharing between unrelated individuals. Out-of-frame TCR alpha sharing in monozygotic twins was systematically underestimated by recombination models, whereas sharing between unrelated individuals was in agreement with the recombination models.

Every donor was a healthy Caucasian. Three pairs of female monozygotic twins, all aged about 18 to 29 years, made up the twin cohort. Peripheral blood mononuclear cells were used as the source from which RNA for TCR libraries was isolated. On this clonotype itself: Its cognate antigen has yet to be identified. The record has no base qualities; no much larger clone is one base away.

Trimming takes 3 bases off V and 4 bases off J; junction bases not matched to a gene: 5. CDR1 and CDR2 are drawn from the germline V gene: SGDLS, YYNGEE. From the cysteine through the phenylalanine, the CDR3 covers 14 amino acids. Left in the record is the CDR3 DNA by itself, 42 bases read in frame from the first base. The sample also formed part of further work on yellow fever vaccine responses in identical twins. In that second paper, the authors write: The authors reported that the T cell response to vaccination in identical twins appeared partly convergent and partly personalized. The study precisely tracked vaccine-responding T cell clones in identical twins.

Sequenced material: PBMCs. The sequence links TRBV9 to TRBJ2-3, with 7 junctional bases fitting TRBD2. The receptor's source is a woman younger than 35 in good health. CDR3 reads: CASSEDAGADTQYF. In nucleotides, the sequence is TGTGCCAGCAGCGAGGATGCGGGGGCAGATACGCAGTATTTT.